This TCR beta chain was identified in a study of cytomegalovirus exposure and HLA in healthy donors. Looking at the study overall: The same platform as the approximately 670 first-cohort repertoires was used for the roughly 130 validation repertoires, a later analysis reported. Broader study findings: The listing of roughly 160 TCR beta chains classed them as cytomegalovirus-associated. The tendency of first-cohort TCR clusters to co-occur in the 120 or so validation repertoires emerged from a later analysis.

The donors belonged to the roughly 130-subject validation cohort, separate from the approximately 700-subject first cohort. Repertoires were generated with immunoSEQ multiplex PCR, while TCRdb's copy carries only in-frame clones and drops some. Among fewer than 200,000 clones listed, just under 90% were seen once. The count of this clone is one. Antigen: not known. Per germline, CDR1 MNHNS and CDR2 SASEGT. The CDR3 runs to 14 residues. Germline trimming cut 3 bases from V and 4 bases from J; bases unmatched to any gene: 5. The specimen sequenced was PBMCs. This rearrangement joins TRBV6-1 to TRBJ2-7, with 8 bases that match TRBD2. This clonotype originated in a woman in her twenties or thirties in good health and CMV-seronegative. The CDR3 DNA is TGTGCCAGCAGTGAGTTTCTAGCGGGTTACGAGCAGTACTTC. It is translated as CASSEFLAGYEQYF.